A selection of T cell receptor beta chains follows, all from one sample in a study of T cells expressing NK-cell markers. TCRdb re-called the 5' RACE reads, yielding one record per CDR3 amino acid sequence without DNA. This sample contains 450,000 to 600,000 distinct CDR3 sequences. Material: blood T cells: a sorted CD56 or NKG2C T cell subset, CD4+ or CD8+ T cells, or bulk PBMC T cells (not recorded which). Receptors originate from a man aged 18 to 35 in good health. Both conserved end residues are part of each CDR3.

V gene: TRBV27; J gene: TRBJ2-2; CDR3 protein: CASSLSPRAGGAGELFF
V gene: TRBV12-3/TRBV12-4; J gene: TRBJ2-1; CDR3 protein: CASSLVLVDNEQFF
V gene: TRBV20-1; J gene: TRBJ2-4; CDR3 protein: CSARGLAGVGKNIQYF
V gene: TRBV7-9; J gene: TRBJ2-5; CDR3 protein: CASKLQGAMETQYF
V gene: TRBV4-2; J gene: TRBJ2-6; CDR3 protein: CASSQDRTGGGLAGANVLTF
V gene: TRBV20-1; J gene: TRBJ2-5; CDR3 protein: CSPYSGGSKTQYF
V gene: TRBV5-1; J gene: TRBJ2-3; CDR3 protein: CASSLARRGRQDTQYF
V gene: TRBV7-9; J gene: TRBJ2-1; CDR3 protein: CASSLASDTGTTQFF
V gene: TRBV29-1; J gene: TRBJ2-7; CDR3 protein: CSVVGRVTYEQYF
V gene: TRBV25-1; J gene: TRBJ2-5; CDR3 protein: CASSALAGTGETQYF
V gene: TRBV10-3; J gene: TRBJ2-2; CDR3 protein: CAISGPPVSTGELFF
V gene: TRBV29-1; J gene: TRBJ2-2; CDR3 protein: CSVEGTTLAGGYTGELFF
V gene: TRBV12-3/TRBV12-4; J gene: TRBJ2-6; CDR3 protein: CASSAPPGRKVSGANVLTF
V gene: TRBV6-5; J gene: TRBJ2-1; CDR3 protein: CASSSPGPYNEQFF
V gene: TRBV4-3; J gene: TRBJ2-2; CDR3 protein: CASSQVFEGPGELFF
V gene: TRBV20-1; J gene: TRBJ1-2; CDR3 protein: CSADLTGTGGYGYTF
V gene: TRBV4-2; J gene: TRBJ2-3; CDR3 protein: CASSQEVAPDTQYF
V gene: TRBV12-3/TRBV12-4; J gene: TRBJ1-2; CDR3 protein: CASSPTGANYGYTF
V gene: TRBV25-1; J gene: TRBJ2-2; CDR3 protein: CASSGAIQGAGELFF
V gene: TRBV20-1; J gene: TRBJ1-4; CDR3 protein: CSANAIKSEKLFF
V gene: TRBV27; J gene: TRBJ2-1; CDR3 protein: CASSPLRTTLAGGNNEQFF
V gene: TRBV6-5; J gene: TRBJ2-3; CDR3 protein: CASSYLPGGAADTQYF